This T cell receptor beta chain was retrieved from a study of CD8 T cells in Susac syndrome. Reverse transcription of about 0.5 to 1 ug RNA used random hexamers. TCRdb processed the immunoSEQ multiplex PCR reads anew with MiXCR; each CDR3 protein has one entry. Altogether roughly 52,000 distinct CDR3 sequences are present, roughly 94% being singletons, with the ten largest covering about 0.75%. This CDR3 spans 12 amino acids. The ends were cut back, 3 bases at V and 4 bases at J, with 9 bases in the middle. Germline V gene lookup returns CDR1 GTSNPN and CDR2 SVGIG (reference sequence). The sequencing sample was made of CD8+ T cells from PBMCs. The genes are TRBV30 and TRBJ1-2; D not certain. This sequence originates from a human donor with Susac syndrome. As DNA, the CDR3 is TGTGCCTGGAGCCGCACCTCCTATGGCTACACCTTC. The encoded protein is CAWSRTSYGYTF. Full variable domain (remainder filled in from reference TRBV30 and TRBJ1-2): SQTIHQWPATLVQPVGSPLSLECTVEGTSNPNLYWYRQAAGRGLQLLFYSVGIGQISSEVPQNLSASRPQDRQFILSSKKLLLSDSGFYLCAWSRTSYGYTFGSGTRLTVV.